This T cell receptor (beta chain) is from a study of T cells expressing NK-cell markers. In the study overall: HCMV serostatus: seven of eight sequenced donors positive, one negative. Study-level findings and limits: HCMV specificity of the expanded NKG2C+ T cell clones was not established.

The CDR3 contains 14 residues. The germline gives CDR1 LGHDT, CDR2 YNNKEL (reference sequence). About this clonotype itself: Antigen unknown.

Generation of TCR beta cDNA was performed by 5'RACE template switching incorporating UMIs. TCRdb derives one entry per CDR3 protein from the 5' RACE reads, leaving out DNA. The table counts about 170,000 distinct CDR3 sequences; 20% to 25% lies in the top ten. The sequence derives from a man aged 18 to 69 in good health. The chain couples TRBV3-1 to TRBJ2-7; TCRdb names TRBD2, which stays unverified in the absence of DNA. The sample taken for sequencing was blood T cells: a sorted CD56 or NKG2C T cell subset, CD4+ or CD8+ T cells, or bulk PBMC T cells (not recorded which). This chain's CDR3 is CASSPRALSYEQYF.